The 13 T cell receptor beta chains given below trace back to one sample, sequenced in a study of blood T cell repertoires in COVID-19 (TCRdb year 2020). The library was obtained by the immunoSEQ multiplex PCR assay. TCRdb took this table from immuneACCESS and kept in-frame rearrangements with V and J called. Such tables lack part of the clones; where checked against another copy, unresolved V genes explain under half of the gap, and the rest is unexplained. The sample has about 370,000 clones on record, more than 80% of them singletons. Jointly, the top ten make up 2.5% to 3.5% of the sample. The sample was peripheral blood. These receptors originate from a woman in her thirties with COVID-19, enrolled during active disease.

The V gene is TRBV5-8, the J gene TRBJ1-1; D remains unclear. The germline gives CDR1 SGHTS, CDR2 YDEGEE. V lost 3 bases and J 0 bases, leaving 9 bases between the germline ends. CDR3 size: 14 residues. CDR3 nucleotides: TGTGCCAGCAGCTCACAGATTTTGAACACTGAAGCTTTCTTT. It is translated as CASSSQILNTEAFF.

The rearrangement uses TRBV9 and TRBJ2-5, with 7 bases identical to TRBD2. This CDR3 comprises 15 residues. CDR1 and CDR2 from the germline V gene are SGDLS and YYNGEE. V was pared by 3 bases and J by 1 base, with 6 bases of the junction left unmatched. The CDR3: CASSAPGTTQETQYF. The CDR3 bases are TGTGCCAGCAGCGCCCCCGGGACTACCCAAGAGACCCAGTACTTC.

The chain links TRBV20-1 to TRBJ2-1; TRBD2 matches at 8 bases. J lost 8 bases, V lost 3 bases, and 9 bases had no gene match. Germline V CDR1 and CDR2: DFQATT, SNEGSKA (reference sequence). CDR3 length: 14 residues. The CDR3 here is CSASGPGLGDEQFF. Here the CDR3 DNA reads TGCAGTGCTAGTGGCCCGGGACTAGGGGATGAGCAGTTCTTC.

This clone was counted ten times or more. The CDR3 sequence is CASSPLPSGGLPYEQYF. The DNA for the CDR3 is TGTGCCAGCAGCCCTTTGCCTAGCGGGGGGCTCCCCTACGAGCAGTACTTC. J is TRBJ2-7 and V is TRBV6-2 or TRBV6-3, with 11 bases that match TRBD2. V trimming: 6 bases; J trimming: 2 bases; junction bases outside the gene matches: 12. This CDR3 has 17 residues. Per germline, CDR1 MNHEY and CDR2 SVGEGT.

J is TRBJ2-4 and V is TRBV14, with TRBD1 identical over 7 bases. This CDR3 region has 15 residues. The germline V gene encodes CDR1 SGHDN and CDR2 FVKESK. The trim removed 2 bases at V and 4 bases at J, leaving 5 bases unmatched. CDR3 residues: CASSQSWTGKNIQYF. The CDR3 nucleotides are TGTGCCAGCAGCCAATCGTGGACAGGAAAAAACATTCAGTACTTC.

This chain links TRBV7-9 with TRBJ2-3; tentatively, D is TRBD2 (5 bases). The CDR3 runs to 15 residues. The germline gives CDR1 SEHNR, CDR2 FQNEAQ (reference sequence). The V and J ends lost 6 bases and 2 bases respectively, with 15 bases between them. CDR3 nucleotide sequence: TGTGCCAGCAGATATCACGAGGGAGTCACAGATACGCAGTATTTT. This gives the protein CASRYHEGVTDTQYF.

The CDR3 sequence: CASSQGRSLYNEQFF. The DNA of the CDR3 is TGCGCCAGCAGCCAGGGGAGGTCCCTATACAATGAGCAGTTCTTC. The chain carries TRBV4-3 and TRBJ2-1; D might be TRBD2 (6 bases). The CDR3 is made up of 15 amino acids. Looked up from germline, CDR1 is LGHNA and CDR2 is YSLEER. V shed 3 bases and J shed 4 bases, with 13 bases lying between them.

J is TRBJ1-6 and V is TRBV12-3 or TRBV12-4; no clear D gene. This CDR3 comprises 13 residues. Trimming removed 6 bases at V and 10 bases at J, with 13 bases between. The CDR3 here is CASSGQAGSPLHF. The CDR3, as DNA: TGTGCCAGCAGCGGGCAGGCGGGGTCACCCCTCCACTTT.

The rearrangement uses TRBV4-1 and TRBJ2-3; 9 bases are a match to TRBD1. Trimming at V came to 3 bases and at J to 2 bases, leaving 12 bases not matched to a gene. Germline CDR1 is MGHRA and CDR2 is YSYEKL. This CDR3 contains 18 residues. The CDR3 nucleotides are TGCGCCAGCAGCCAGGGCCGGGCCTACAGGGGGCCCACAGATACGCAGTATTTT. It codes for CASSQGRAYRGPTDTQYF.

This chain links TRBV24-1 with TRBJ2-2, with 12 bases fitting TRBD2. V shed 8 bases and J 0 bases; nucleotides not matched to a gene: 24. Germline V gives CDR1 KGHDR, CDR2 SFDVKD. CDR3 length equals 23 residues. CDR3 bases: TGTGCCACCACCTCCCCACCGACAGGGTGGGGACTAGCGGGTAGGGCGAACACCGGGGAGCTGTTTTTT. Translation: CATTSPPTGWGLAGRANTGELFF.

The chain carries TRBV7-9 and TRBJ2-3; no clear D gene. Trimming stripped 6 bases from V and 6 bases from J, with 10 bases between. Germline-derived CDR1 and CDR2 are SEHNR and FQNEAQ (reference sequence). The CDR3 contains 12 residues. This CDR3 reads CASRAPLDTQYF. Here the CDR3 DNA reads TGTGCCAGCAGAGCTCCCTTGGATACGCAGTATTTT.

This chain connects TRBV5-5 to TRBJ2-2, with TRBD1 matching over 11 bases. The germline CDR1 and CDR2 sequences are SGHKS and YYEKEE (reference sequence). Losses at the gene ends were 2 bases for V and 6 bases for J; bases not matched to a gene: 3. There are 15 residues in the CDR3. In DNA form, the CDR3 reads TGTGCCAGCAGCTTACGGACAGGGGGCTCCGGGGAGCTGTTTTTT. Its protein product is CASSLRTGGSGELFF. The whole variable domain, filled in from reference TRBV5-5 and TRBJ2-2, reads DAGVTQSPTHLIKTRGQQVTLRCSPISGHKSVSWYQQVLGQGPQFIFQYYEKEERGRGNFPDRFSARQFPNYSSELNVNALLLGDSALYLCASSLRTGGSGELFFGEGSRLTVL.

This chain joins TRBV11-2 and TRBJ2-1, with 10 bases that match TRBD2. The CDR3 contains 16 residues. Germline loops: CDR1 SGHAT, CDR2 FQNNGV. With 1 base clipped from V and 10 bases from J, the junction kept 10 bases outside the gene matches. CDR3 sequence (DNA): TGTGCCAGCAGCTTAGTAGGGCTAGCGGGAGAGGTCGAGCAGTTCTTC. As protein: CASSLVGLAGEVEQFF.